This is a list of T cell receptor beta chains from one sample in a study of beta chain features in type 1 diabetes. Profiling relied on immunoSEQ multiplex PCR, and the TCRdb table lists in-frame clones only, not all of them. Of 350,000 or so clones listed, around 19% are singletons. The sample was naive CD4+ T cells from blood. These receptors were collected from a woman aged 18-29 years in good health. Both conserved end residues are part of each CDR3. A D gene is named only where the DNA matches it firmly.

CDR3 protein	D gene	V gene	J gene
CASSPGLAGDNEQFF	TRBD2	TRBV11-1	TRBJ2-1
CASSLTSGTPYEQYF	TRBD2	TRBV7-9	TRBJ2-7
CASSHERGFQETQYF	-	TRBV5-6	TRBJ2-5
CASSYSGRLSGNTIYF	-	TRBV6-5	TRBJ1-3
CASSATGESYEQYF	TRBD1	TRBV9	TRBJ2-7
CAWSVLAGTSYNEQFF	TRBD2	TRBV30	TRBJ2-1
CASRRRIVAVPYEQYF	-	TRBV2	TRBJ2-7
CASSLDAGYGYTF	-	TRBV5-6	TRBJ1-2
CATRNFYEQYF	-	TRBV6-1	TRBJ2-7
CASSPPGLAGVEETQYF	TRBD2	TRBV5-1	TRBJ2-5
CASRRETWYEQYF	-	TRBV5-1	TRBJ2-7
CASSASPFQPQHF	-	TRBV4-3	TRBJ1-5
CASSSQTGDYEQYF	TRBD1	TRBV5-4	TRBJ2-7
CAWSVGSRGYTF	-	TRBV30	TRBJ1-2
CAWSVKGETQYF	-	TRBV30	TRBJ2-5
CSVEGTGGPYGYTF	TRBD1	TRBV29-1	TRBJ1-2
CASTLVGELFF	-	TRBV7-9	TRBJ1-4
CASSTLDRGHEQFF	TRBD1	TRBV19	TRBJ2-1
CATHQGSYNEQFF	-	TRBV10-3	TRBJ2-1
CASSEGEDTQYF	-	TRBV9	TRBJ2-3
CASSLGPGGRQETQYF	TRBD2	TRBV5-1	TRBJ2-5
CASSPLAGRSNEQFF	-	TRBV11-2	TRBJ2-1
CASSLGQGEQPQHF	TRBD1	TRBV27	TRBJ1-5
CASSLGTGTGELFF	TRBD1	TRBV5-1	TRBJ2-2
CASSTQGAPNTEAFF	TRBD1	TRBV19	TRBJ1-1
CASSQSRDYEQYF	-	TRBV7-2	TRBJ2-7
CAISGGQQETQYF	-	TRBV6-6	TRBJ2-5
CAWSRELGSAGEQFF	TRBD2	TRBV30	TRBJ2-1
CASDSSYEQYF	-	TRBV2	TRBJ2-7
CASRTGTSGNNEQFF	TRBD2	TRBV7-2	TRBJ2-1
CASSQDSGGPKTQYF	TRBD2	TRBV4-2	TRBJ2-5
CASSPYPNRGWGYTF	TRBD1	TRBV18	TRBJ1-2
CASSVVGSDNEQFF	-	TRBV9	TRBJ2-1
CASRGTGRLTEAFF	TRBD1	TRBV6-1	TRBJ1-1
CASRASGNTIYF	-	TRBV5-5	TRBJ1-3
CAWRRGNTGELFF	-	TRBV30	TRBJ2-2
CASSVAGVPTYEQYF	-	TRBV9	TRBJ2-7
CASSPTGNLLSGFSGYTF	-	TRBV7-3	TRBJ1-2
CSVDTTGGYGYTF	TRBD1	TRBV29-1	TRBJ1-2
CASSSTSGASLSETQYF	TRBD2	TRBV18	TRBJ2-5
CASSPGPSYEQYF	-	TRBV7-2	TRBJ2-7
CASSQRTGTNYGYTF	TRBD1	TRBV4-2	TRBJ1-2
CASSLPEGGANVLTF	-	TRBV5-1	TRBJ2-6
CSVILPPYGYTF	-	TRBV29-1	TRBJ1-2
CASSVASGGGGTDTQYF	TRBD2	TRBV9	TRBJ2-3
CASTNPTGKNTEAFF	TRBD1	TRBV4-1	TRBJ1-1
CSVESSTGELFF	-	TRBV29-1	TRBJ2-2
CATSSSYATAFGYEQYF	-	TRBV15	TRBJ2-7
CASSGTAKETQYF	TRBD1	TRBV5-1	TRBJ2-5
CASTIPYGGGTGELFF	TRBD2	TRBV2	TRBJ2-2
CASSLGVSAGVRSYEQYF	TRBD2	TRBV7-9	TRBJ2-7
CSVPSLGGSSYNEQFF	TRBD2	TRBV29-1	TRBJ2-1
CSVFSGGTKAKNIQYF	-	TRBV29-1	TRBJ2-4
CASSPRTVNTGELFF	-	TRBV7-7	TRBJ2-2
CASSLDPSGTNEQFF	TRBD2	TRBV7-9	TRBJ2-1
CASSLDRANYGYTF	-	TRBV5-6	TRBJ1-2
CASSPPGANVLTF	-	TRBV11-2	TRBJ2-6
CASMGGGDEQFF	TRBD2	TRBV7-9	TRBJ2-1
CASSSDSYGYTF	-	TRBV6-6	TRBJ1-2